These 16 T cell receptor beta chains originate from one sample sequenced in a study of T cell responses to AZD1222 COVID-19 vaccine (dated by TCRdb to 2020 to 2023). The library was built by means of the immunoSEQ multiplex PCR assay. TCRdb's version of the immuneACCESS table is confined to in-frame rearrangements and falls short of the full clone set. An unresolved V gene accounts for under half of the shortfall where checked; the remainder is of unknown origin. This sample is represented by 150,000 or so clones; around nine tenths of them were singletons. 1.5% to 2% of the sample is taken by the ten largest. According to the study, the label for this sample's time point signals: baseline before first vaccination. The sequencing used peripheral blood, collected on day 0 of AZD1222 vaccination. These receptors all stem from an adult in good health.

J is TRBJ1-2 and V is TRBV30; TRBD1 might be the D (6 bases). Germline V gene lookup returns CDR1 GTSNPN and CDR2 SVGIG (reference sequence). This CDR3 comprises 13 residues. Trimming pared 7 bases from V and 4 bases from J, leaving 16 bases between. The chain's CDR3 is CAYRAGRTYGYTF. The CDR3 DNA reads TGTGCCTACAGGGCCGGCAGAACCTATGGCTACACCTTC.

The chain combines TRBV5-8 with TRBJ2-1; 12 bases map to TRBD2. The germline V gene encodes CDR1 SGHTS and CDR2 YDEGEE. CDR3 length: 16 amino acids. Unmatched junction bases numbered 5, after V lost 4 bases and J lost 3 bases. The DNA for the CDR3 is TGTGCCAGCAGCCTCGGGACTAGCGGGCTCTACAATGAGCAGTTCTTC. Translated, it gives CASSLGTSGLYNEQFF. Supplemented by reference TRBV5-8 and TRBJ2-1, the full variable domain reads EAGVTQSPTHLIKTRGQQATLRCSPISGHTSVYWYQQALGLGLQFLLWYDEGEERNRGNFPPRFSGRQFPNYSSELNVNALELEDSALYLCASSLGTSGLYNEQFFGPGTRLTVL.

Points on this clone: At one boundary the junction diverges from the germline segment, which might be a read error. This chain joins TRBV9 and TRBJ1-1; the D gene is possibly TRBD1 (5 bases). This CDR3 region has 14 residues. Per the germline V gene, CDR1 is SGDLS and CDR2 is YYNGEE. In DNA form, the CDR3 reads TGTGCCAGCAGCGTAGTTGGGGGGAACGCTGAAGCTTTCTTT. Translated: CASSVVGGNAEAFF. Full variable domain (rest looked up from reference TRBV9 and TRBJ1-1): DSGVTQTPKHLITATGQRVTLRCSPRSGDLSVYWYQQSLDQGLQFLIQYYNGEERAKGNILERFSAQQFPDLHSELNLSSLELGDSALYFCASSVVGGNAEAFFGQGTRLTVV.

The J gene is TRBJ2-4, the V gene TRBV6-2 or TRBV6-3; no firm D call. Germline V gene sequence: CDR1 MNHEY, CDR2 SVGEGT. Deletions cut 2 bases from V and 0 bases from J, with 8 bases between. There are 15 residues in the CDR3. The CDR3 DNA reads TGTGCCAGCAGTTACAATCAGATAGCCAAAAACATTCAGTACTTC. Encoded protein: CASSYNQIAKNIQYF.

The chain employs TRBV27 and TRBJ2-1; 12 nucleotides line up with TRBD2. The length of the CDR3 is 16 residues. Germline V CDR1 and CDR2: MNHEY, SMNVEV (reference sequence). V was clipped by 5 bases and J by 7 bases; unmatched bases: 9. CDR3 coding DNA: TGTGCCAGCAGTCAGCTAGCGGGAGGGCCGGGTAATGAGCAGTTCTTC. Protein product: CASSQLAGGPGNEQFF.

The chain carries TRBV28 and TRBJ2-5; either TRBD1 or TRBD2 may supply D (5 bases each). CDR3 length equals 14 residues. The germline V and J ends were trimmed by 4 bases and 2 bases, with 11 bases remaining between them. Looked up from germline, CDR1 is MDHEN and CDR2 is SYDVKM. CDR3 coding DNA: TGTGCCAGCAGTTGGGGACCCAAACAAGAGACCCAGTACTTC. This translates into CASSWGPKQETQYF.

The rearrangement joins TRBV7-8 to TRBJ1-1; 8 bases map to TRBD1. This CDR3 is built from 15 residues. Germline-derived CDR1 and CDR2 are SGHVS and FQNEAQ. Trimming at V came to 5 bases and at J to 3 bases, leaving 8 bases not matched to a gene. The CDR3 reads CASSLRTGIDTEAFF. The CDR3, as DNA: TGTGCCAGCAGCCTCCGGACAGGGATAGACACTGAAGCTTTCTTT.

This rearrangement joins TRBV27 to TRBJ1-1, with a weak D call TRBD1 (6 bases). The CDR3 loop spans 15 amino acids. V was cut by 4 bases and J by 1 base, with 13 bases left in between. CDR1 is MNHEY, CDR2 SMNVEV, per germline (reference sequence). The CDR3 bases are TGTGCCAGCAGTTCGTGGACAGTTGCGAACACTGAAGCTTTCTTT. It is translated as CASSSWTVANTEAFF.

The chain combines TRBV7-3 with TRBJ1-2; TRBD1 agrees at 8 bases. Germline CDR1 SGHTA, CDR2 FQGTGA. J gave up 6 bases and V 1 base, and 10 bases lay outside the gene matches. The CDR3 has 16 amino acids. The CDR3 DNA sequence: TGTGCCAGCAGCTTAAACCCAGGACAGGGTCTACATGGCTACACCTTC. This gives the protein CASSLNPGQGLHGYTF.

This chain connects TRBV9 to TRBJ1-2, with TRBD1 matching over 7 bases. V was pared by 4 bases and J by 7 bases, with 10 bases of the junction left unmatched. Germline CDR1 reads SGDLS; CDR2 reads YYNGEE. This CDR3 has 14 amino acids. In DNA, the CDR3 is TGTGCCAGCAGCAACCGGACAGGTTTATTTGGCTACACCTTC. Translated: CASSNRTGLFGYTF. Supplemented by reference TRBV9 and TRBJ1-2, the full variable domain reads DSGVTQTPKHLITATGQRVTLRCSPRSGDLSVYWYQQSLDQGLQFLIQYYNGEERAKGNILERFSAQQFPDLHSELNLSSLELGDSALYFCASSNRTGLFGYTFGSGTRLTVV.

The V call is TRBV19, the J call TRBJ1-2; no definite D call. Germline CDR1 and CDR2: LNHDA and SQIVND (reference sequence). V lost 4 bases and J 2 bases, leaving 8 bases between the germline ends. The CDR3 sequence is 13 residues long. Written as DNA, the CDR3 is TGTGCCAGTAGTACGACGGGAAACTATGGCTACACCTTC. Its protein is CASSTTGNYGYTF.

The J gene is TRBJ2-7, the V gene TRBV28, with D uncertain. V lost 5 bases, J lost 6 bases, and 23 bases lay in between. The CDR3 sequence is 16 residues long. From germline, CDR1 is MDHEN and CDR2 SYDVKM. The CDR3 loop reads CASSRSPQIGFREQYF. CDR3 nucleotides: TGTGCCAGCAGTCGGTCCCCACAGATTGGTTTTCGCGAGCAGTACTTC.

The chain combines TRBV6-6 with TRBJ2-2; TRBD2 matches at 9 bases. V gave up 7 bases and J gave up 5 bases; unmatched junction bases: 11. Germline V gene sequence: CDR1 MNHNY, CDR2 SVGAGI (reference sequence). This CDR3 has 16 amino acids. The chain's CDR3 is CASTQLGAGGTGELFF. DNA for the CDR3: TGTGCCAGCACCCAGTTGGGAGCGGGAGGTACCGGGGAGCTGTTTTTT.

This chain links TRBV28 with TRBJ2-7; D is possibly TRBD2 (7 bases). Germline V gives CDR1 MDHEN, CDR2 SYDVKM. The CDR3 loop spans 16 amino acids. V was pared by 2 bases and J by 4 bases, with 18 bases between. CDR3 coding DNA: TGTGCCAGCAGTTTAAGAACCACCGGGGGGCATTACGAGCAGTACTTC. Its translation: CASSLRTTGGHYEQYF.

The CDR3 reads CASSMISGNEKLFF. DNA of the CDR3: TGTGCCAGTAGTATGATCAGCGGTAATGAAAAACTGTTTTTT. The rearrangement uses TRBV19 and TRBJ1-4; D gene unclear. Looked up from germline, CDR1 is LNHDA and CDR2 is SQIVND (reference sequence). The V and J ends lost 3 bases and 4 bases respectively, with 9 bases between them. The CDR3 length is 14 residues.

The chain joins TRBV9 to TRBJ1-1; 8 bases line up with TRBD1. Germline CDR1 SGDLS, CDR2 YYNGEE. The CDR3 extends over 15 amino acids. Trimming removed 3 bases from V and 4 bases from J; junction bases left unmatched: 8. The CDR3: CASSGGGTGPTEAFF. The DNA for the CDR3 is TGTGCCAGCAGCGGGGGGGGGACAGGCCCCACTGAAGCTTTCTTT.